This paragraph covers one TCR beta chain sequence. No antigen is known for it. This sample is drawn from a study of cytomegalovirus exposure and HLA in healthy donors. General observations from the study: Later genetic work tied a missense DCLRE1C variant to beta-chain V and J trimming.

Each donor was healthy, and each was a bone marrow donor. The V end lost 4 bases, the J end lost 7 bases, and 11 bases lay between the germline ends. The CDR3 is 13 amino acids. CDR1 and CDR2 (germline): MNHEY, SMNVEV (reference sequence). The PCR ran on 60 Vbeta and 13 Jbeta primers. The data were produced by immunoSEQ multiplex PCR, yet TCRdb's version contains in-frame clones alone and is incomplete. The sample contains over 55,000 clones, roughly nine tenths of which appear only once. The clonotype comes from a woman in her twenties or thirties in good health and CMV-seropositive. The chain employs TRBV27 and TRBJ2-1; possibly TRBD2 for D (5 bases). Sequencing input: PBMCs. The CDR3 spells CASSWLGGNEQFF. The DNA for the CDR3 is TGTGCCAGCAGTTGGTTGGGCGGGAATGAGCAGTTCTTC.